The present TCR beta chain was sequenced within a study of PD-L1 blockade in urothelial cancer. Documented time point: pretreatment peripheral blood. Anywhere from 1 to 8 samples came from each patient, spanning pretreatment and on-treatment. Germline CDR1 and CDR2: MDHEN and SYDVKM. The CDR3 loop spans 16 amino acids. The J segment lost 0 bases and the V segment lost 4 bases, leaving 3 bases of the junction unmatched. Sequencing was performed with immunoSEQ multiplex PCR; in TCRdb, only in-frame clones are kept and a portion is missing. The data show some 46,000 clones, around 80% seen once. The clonotype originates from a man in his sixties with urothelial cancer. The chain joins TRBV28 to TRBJ2-6, with TRBD1 matching 7 bases. The sequencing used PBMCs, collected around atezolizumab (anti-PD-L1) treatment. This CDR3 reads CASSWGQISGANVLTF. For the CDR3, the DNA is TGTGCCAGCAGTTGGGGACAGATCTCTGGGGCCAACGTCCTGACTTTC. Filled out from reference TRBV28 and TRBJ2-6, the complete variable domain reads DVKVTQSSRYLVKRTGEKVFLECVQDMDHENMFWYRQDPGLGLRLIYFSYDVKMKEKGDIPEGYSVSREKKERFSLILESASTNQTSMYLCASSWGQISGANVLTFGAGSRLTVL.